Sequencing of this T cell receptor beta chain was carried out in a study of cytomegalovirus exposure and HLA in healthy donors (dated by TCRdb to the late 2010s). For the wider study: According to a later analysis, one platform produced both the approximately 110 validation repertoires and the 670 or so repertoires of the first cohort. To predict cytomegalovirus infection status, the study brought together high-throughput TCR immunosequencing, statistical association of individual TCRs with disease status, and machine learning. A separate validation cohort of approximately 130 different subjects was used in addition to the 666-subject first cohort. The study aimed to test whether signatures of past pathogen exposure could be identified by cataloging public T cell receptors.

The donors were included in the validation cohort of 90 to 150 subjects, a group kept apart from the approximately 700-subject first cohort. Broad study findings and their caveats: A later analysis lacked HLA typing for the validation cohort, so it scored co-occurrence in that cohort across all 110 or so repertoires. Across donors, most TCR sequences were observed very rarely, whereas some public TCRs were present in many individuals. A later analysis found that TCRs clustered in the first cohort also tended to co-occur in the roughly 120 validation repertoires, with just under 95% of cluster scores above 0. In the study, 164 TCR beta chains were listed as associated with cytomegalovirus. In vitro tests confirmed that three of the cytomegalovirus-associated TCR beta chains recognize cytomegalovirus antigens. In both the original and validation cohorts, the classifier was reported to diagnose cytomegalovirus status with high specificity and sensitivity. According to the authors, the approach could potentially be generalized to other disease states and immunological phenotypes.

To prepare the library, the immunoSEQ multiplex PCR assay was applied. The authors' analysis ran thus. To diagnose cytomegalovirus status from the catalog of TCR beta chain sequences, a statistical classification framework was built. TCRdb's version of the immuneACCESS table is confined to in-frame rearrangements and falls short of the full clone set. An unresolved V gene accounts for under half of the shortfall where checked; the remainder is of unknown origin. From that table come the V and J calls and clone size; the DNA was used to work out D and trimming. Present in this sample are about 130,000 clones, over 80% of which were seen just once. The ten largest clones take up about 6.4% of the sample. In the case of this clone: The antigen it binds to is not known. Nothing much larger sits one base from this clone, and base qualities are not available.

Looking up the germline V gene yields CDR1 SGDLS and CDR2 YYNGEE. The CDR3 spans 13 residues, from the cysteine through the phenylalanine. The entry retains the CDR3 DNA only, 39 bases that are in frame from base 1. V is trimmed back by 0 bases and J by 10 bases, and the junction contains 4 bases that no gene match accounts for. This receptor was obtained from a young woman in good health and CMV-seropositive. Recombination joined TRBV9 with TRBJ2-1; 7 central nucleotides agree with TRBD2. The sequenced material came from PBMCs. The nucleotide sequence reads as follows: TGTGCCAGCAGCGTAGCGCCGGGACTAGAGCAGTTCTTC. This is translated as CASSVAPGLEQFF.